Following are 10 T cell receptor beta chains from one sample sequenced in a study of identical twins. TCRdb used MiXCR to reprocess the 5' RACE reads, holding one entry per CDR3 protein. The table records 460,000 or so distinct CDR3 sequences, around 14% of them present only once. These data also featured in a second study, about yellow fever vaccine responses in identical twins.

Sequencing input: CD4+ T cells sorted from blood. These receptor sequences come from a young woman in good health.

The V and J genes are TRBV20-1 and TRBJ2-3; no reliable D call. There are 14 residues in the CDR3. Trimming stripped 4 bases from V and 0 bases from J, with 11 bases between. Germline loops: CDR1 DFQATT, CDR2 SNEGSKA (reference sequence). This chain's CDR3 is CSAIGQPSTDTQYF. In DNA form, the CDR3 reads TGCAGTGCTATCGGGCAGCCTAGCACAGATACGCAGTATTTT.

This clonotype was picked up a small number of times. The CDR3 region has the DNA TGTGCCAGCAGCCAGACAGCGTACGAGCAGTACTTC. It yields the protein CASSQTAYEQYF. The V gene is TRBV7-2, the J gene TRBJ2-7; perhaps TRBD1 as D (5 bases). The CDR3 has 12 amino acids. Germline loops: CDR1 SGHTA, CDR2 FQGNSA. V gave up 5 bases and J gave up 4 bases, with 9 bases separating them.

The chain combines TRBV25-1 with TRBJ1-6; 7 bases are a match to TRBD1. Losses at the gene ends were 4 bases for V and 3 bases for J; bases not matched to a gene: 6. CDR3 length: 16 residues. Germline V gene sequence: CDR1 MGHDK, CDR2 SYGVNS. The CDR3: CASSGQGLGYNSPLHF. The CDR3 DNA is TGTGCCAGCAGTGGACAGGGCCTCGGCTATAATTCACCCCTCCACTTT. The whole variable domain, filled in from reference TRBV25-1 and TRBJ1-6, reads EADIYQTPRYLVIGTGKKITLECSQTMGHDKMYWYQQDPGMELHLIHYSYGVNSTEKGDLSSESTVSRIRTEHFPLTLESARPSHTSQYLCASSGQGLGYNSPLHFGNGTRLTVT.

The rearrangement links TRBV5-6 to TRBJ2-1; D call uncertain. CDR3 length: 11 amino acids. Trimming took 2 bases from V and 9 from J, leaving 6 bases between them. Per the germline V gene, CDR1 is SGHDT and CDR2 is YYEEEE. Here the CDR3 DNA reads TGTGCCAGCAGCTTCCCTCGTGAGCAGTTCTTC. It specifies CASSFPREQFF.

This clonotype was observed a handful of times. The J gene is TRBJ1-2, the V gene TRBV5-1, with D unresolved. V was clipped by 0 bases and J by 4 bases, with 10 bases between them. Germline V gene sequence: CDR1 SGHRS, CDR2 YFSETQ. The CDR3 sequence is 14 residues long. The CDR3 DNA is TGCGCCAGCAGCTTGGCGGTAGAGGCCTATGGCTACACCTTC. Translation: CASSLAVEAYGYTF.

This clonotype was observed at least ten times. This chain connects TRBV5-6 to TRBJ2-7, with TRBD1 identical over 7 bases. The CDR3 has 14 amino acids. Per the germline V gene, CDR1 is SGHDT and CDR2 is YYEEEE. V lost 2 bases and J lost 5; bases outside the gene matches: 7. CDR3 residues: CASSLGTAKNEQYF. The DNA of the CDR3 is TGTGCCAGCAGCTTAGGGACAGCGAAAAACGAGCAGTACTTC.

This rearrangement joins TRBV4-3 to TRBJ2-6, with unresolved D. The germline V gene encodes CDR1 LGHNA and CDR2 YSLEER. V was pared by 1 base and J by 0 bases, with 7 bases between. This CDR3 has 16 residues. The CDR3 coding sequence is TGCGCCAGCAGCCAAGCGCTTGGCTCTGGGGCCAACGTCCTGACTTTC. As protein: CASSQALGSGANVLTF.

The table lists this clonotype with a few counts. The V gene is TRBV30, the J gene TRBJ2-2; TRBD1 or TRBD2 may be the D gene (5 bases each). The CDR3 covers 13 residues. V was trimmed by 5 bases and J by 3 bases, leaving 10 bases between them. Germline V gives CDR1 GTSNPN, CDR2 SVGIG (reference sequence). CDR3 sequence reads: CAWPVGDTGELFF. In DNA form, the CDR3 reads TGTGCCTGGCCGGTGGGGGACACCGGGGAGCTGTTTTTT.

This clonotype was detected a few times. V is TRBV7-2 and J is TRBJ2-1, with 8 nucleotides matching TRBD2. The J segment lost 7 bases and the V segment lost 1 base, leaving 0 bases of the junction unmatched. Germline V CDR1 and CDR2: SGHTA, FQGNSA. CDR3 size: 13 residues. This CDR3 is CASSLERENEQFF. The CDR3 bases are TGTGCCAGCAGCTTAGAGCGGGAGAATGAGCAGTTCTTC.

A few counts support this clonotype. The genes are TRBV18 and TRBJ2-1; maybe TRBD2 (6 bases). The V and J ends lost 0 bases and 3 bases respectively, with 15 bases between them. This CDR3 spans 17 amino acids. CDR1 and CDR2 from the germline V gene are KGHSH and LQKENI. CDR3 coding DNA: TGTGCCAGCTCACCACCCGGGGCGGGATTGGTCTACAATGAGCAGTTCTTC. Encoded protein: CASSPPGAGLVYNEQFF. The full variable domain, completed using reference TRBV18 and TRBJ2-1, is NAGVMQNPRHLVRRRGQEARLRCSPMKGHSHVYWYRQLPEEGLKFMVYLQKENIIDESGMPKERFSAEFPKEGPSILRIQQVVRGDSAAYFCASSPPGAGLVYNEQFFGPGTRLTVL.